This entry describes one TCR beta chain. The sample originates from a study of blood T cell repertoires in COVID-19. Study-wide context: Italy, Spain and the United States were the sources of the convalescent and acute COVID-19 samples. PBMCs, B-cell-depleted T cells, or T cells provided the cDNA or gDNA that made up the material.

Authors' data handling: Counts of nucleated cells, estimated from reference gene primer amplification, were obtained. Libraries were prepared by immunoSEQ multiplex PCR; TCRdb keeps only in-frame clonotypes and omits some of them. That table is the source of V, J and clone size, and D and trimming were worked out from the DNA. This table holds under 150,000 clones, around nine tenths found once. Trimming took off 4 bases at V and 1 base at J, with 14 bases between the two ends. This CDR3 has 15 residues. The V gene's germline CDR1 is SGHRS and CDR2 YFSETQ. This clonotype was sampled from a middle-aged woman with acute or convalescent COVID-19. The rearrangement joins TRBV5-1 to TRBJ1-1; weak D call: TRBD1 (6 bases). Source material: peripheral blood. CDR3 bases: TGCGCCAGCAGCCCCAGACAGGATTGGAACACTGAAGCTTTCTTT. Translating it yields CASSPRQDWNTEAFF.